This T cell receptor beta chain was captured by sequencing in a study of neoadjuvant anti-PD-1 for oral cavity cancer. Stage II-IVA oral cavity squamous cell carcinoma was new and untreated by systemic or radiation therapy. Six replicates per PBMC sample, mostly from roughly 470 ng of genomic DNA. Sequencing used immunoSEQ multiplex PCR; TCRdb keeps in-frame clones, though not all of them. The sample has around 81,000 clones, less than 85% seen once. V was pared by 3 bases and J by 2 bases, with 5 bases of the junction left unmatched. Germline V gene sequence: CDR1 SGHAT, CDR2 FQNNGV. CDR3 size: 15 residues.

This sample comprised PBMCs, obtained before nivolumab (anti-PD-1) treatment. The rearrangement links TRBV11-2 to TRBJ2-5; 8 bases match TRBD1. The TCR was taken from a person aged 35-79 years with oral cavity squamous cell carcinoma. The CDR3 is CASSLGDRKQETQYF. The CDR3 DNA reads as TGTGCCAGCAGCTTGGGGGACAGGAAACAAGAGACCCAGTACTTC.